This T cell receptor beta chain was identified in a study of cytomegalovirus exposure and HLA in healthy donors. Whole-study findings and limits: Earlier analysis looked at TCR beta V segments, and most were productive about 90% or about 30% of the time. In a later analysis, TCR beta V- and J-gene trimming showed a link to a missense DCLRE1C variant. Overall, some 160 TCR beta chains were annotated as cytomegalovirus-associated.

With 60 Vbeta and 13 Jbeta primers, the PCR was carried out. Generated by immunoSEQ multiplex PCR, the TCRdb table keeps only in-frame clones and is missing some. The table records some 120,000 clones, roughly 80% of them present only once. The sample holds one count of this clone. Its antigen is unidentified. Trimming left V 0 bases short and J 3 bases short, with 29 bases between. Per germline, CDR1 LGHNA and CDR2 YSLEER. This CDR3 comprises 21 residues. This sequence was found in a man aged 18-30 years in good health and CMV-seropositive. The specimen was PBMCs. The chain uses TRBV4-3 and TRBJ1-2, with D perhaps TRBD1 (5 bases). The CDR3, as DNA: TGCGCCAGCAGCCAAGATACGGCTAGGGAGGTACAGGTCCCATCTTACTATGGCTACACCTTC. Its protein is CASSQDTAREVQVPSYYGYTF.